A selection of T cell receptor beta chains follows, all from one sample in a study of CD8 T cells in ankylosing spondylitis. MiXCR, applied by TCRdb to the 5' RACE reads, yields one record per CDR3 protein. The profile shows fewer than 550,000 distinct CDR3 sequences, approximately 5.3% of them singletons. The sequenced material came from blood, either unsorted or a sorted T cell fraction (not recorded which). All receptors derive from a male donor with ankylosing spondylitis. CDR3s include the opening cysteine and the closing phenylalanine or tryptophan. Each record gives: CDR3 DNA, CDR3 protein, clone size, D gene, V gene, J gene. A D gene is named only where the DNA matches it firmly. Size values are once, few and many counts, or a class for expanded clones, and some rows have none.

cdr3_nt: TGTGCCAGCAGCCACAGGGCCCAAGAGACCCAGTACTTC; cdr3_aa: CASSHRAQETQYF; clone_size: many; d_call: NA; v_call: TRBV6-1; j_call: TRBJ2-5
cdr3_nt: TGCAGTGCTAGGCGCAGGACGAGCAATCAGCCCCAGCATTTT; cdr3_aa: CSARRRTSNQPQHF; clone_size: many; d_call: NA; v_call: TRBV20-1; j_call: TRBJ1-5
cdr3_nt: TGTGCCAGCACTCCTTCCCTCCACGAGCAGTACTTC; cdr3_aa: CASTPSLHEQYF; clone_size: many; d_call: NA; v_call: TRBV12-3/TRBV12-4; j_call: TRBJ2-7
cdr3_nt: TGTGCCAGCAGCTCCGATTCTCAGCCCCAGCATTTT; cdr3_aa: CASSSDSQPQHF; clone_size: many; d_call: NA; v_call: TRBV7-2; j_call: TRBJ1-5
cdr3_nt: TGCGCCAGCAACCCCTCGGGGGGGGACCTCACCGGGGAGCTGTTTTTT; cdr3_aa: CASNPSGGDLTGELFF; clone_size: many; d_call: TRBD2; v_call: TRBV5-1; j_call: TRBJ2-2
cdr3_nt: TGTGCCAGCAGCCTCCTGCCTGCGGGAGGGCCAATATACGAGCAGTACTTC; cdr3_aa: CASSLLPAGGPIYEQYF; clone_size: many; d_call: TRBD2; v_call: TRBV7-2; j_call: TRBJ2-7
cdr3_nt: TGTGCCAGCAGCCGGGCCCACAGGGACTACGAGCAGTACTTC; cdr3_aa: CASSRAHRDYEQYF; clone_size: many; d_call: NA; v_call: TRBV5-6; j_call: TRBJ2-7
cdr3_nt: TGCGCCAGCAGCCCCGACAACAACTATGGCTACACCTTC; cdr3_aa: CASSPDNNYGYTF; clone_size: many; d_call: NA; v_call: TRBV5-1; j_call: TRBJ1-2
cdr3_nt: TGCAGTGCTAGAGTCAGGGGGAATCAGCCCCAGCATTTT; cdr3_aa: CSARVRGNQPQHF; clone_size: many; d_call: TRBD1; v_call: TRBV20-1; j_call: TRBJ1-5
cdr3_nt: TGCGCCAGCAGCCGGGACGGGACAGGGAATAATTCACCCCTCCACTTT; cdr3_aa: CASSRDGTGNNSPLHF; clone_size: many; d_call: TRBD1; v_call: TRBV4-3; j_call: TRBJ1-6
cdr3_nt: TGTGCCAGCAGTTTACGGCGGGGGGGCACAGATACGCAGTATTTT; cdr3_aa: CASSLRRGGTDTQYF; clone_size: many; d_call: TRBD2; v_call: TRBV27; j_call: TRBJ2-3
cdr3_nt: TGCGCCAGCAGCCAAGATCGGGTGGCGGGTCAGGAGACCCAGTACTTC; cdr3_aa: CASSQDRVAGQETQYF; clone_size: few; d_call: NA; v_call: TRBV4-3; j_call: TRBJ2-5
cdr3_nt: TGTGCCAGCAGATCGCCCAACGTCCTGACTTTC; cdr3_aa: CASRSPNVLTF; clone_size: NA; d_call: NA; v_call: TRBV6-4; j_call: TRBJ2-6
cdr3_nt: TGTGCCAGCTCAAATCCGATCAGCAGCTATGGCTACACCTTC; cdr3_aa: CASSNPISSYGYTF; clone_size: many; d_call: NA; v_call: TRBV18; j_call: TRBJ1-2
cdr3_nt: TGTGCCAGCTCAGCTAGGGGACTCACAGATACGCAGTATTTT; cdr3_aa: CASSARGLTDTQYF; clone_size: NA; d_call: NA; v_call: TRBV18; j_call: TRBJ2-3
cdr3_nt: TGCGCCAGCAGCCAGGACCCGTACTACGAGCAGTACTTC; cdr3_aa: CASSQDPYYEQYF; clone_size: many; d_call: NA; v_call: TRBV5-1; j_call: TRBJ2-7
cdr3_nt: TGCGCCAGCAGCCAGGACCTTGCCTACAATGAGCAGTTCTTC; cdr3_aa: CASSQDLAYNEQFF; clone_size: many; d_call: NA; v_call: TRBV4-3; j_call: TRBJ2-1
cdr3_nt: TGTGCCAGCGGGCGCGCAGATACGCAGTATTTT; cdr3_aa: CASGRADTQYF; clone_size: many; d_call: NA; v_call: TRBV6-2/TRBV6-3; j_call: TRBJ2-3
cdr3_nt: TGTGCCAGCAGCTTAGTTAAGGGCCTTAATGAAAAACTGTTTTTT; cdr3_aa: CASSLVKGLNEKLFF; clone_size: many; d_call: NA; v_call: TRBV7-2; j_call: TRBJ1-4
cdr3_nt: TGTGCCAGCAGCTTAGGCAGGGGGGCTTTCTACGAGCAGTACTTC; cdr3_aa: CASSLGRGAFYEQYF; clone_size: NA; d_call: NA; v_call: TRBV7-8; j_call: TRBJ2-7
cdr3_nt: TGTGCCAGCAGTCCCCCAGGGGGGATGACCTACGAGCAGTACTTC; cdr3_aa: CASSPPGGMTYEQYF; clone_size: few; d_call: NA; v_call: TRBV6-2/TRBV6-3; j_call: TRBJ2-7
cdr3_nt: TGTGCCAGCAGTTACTCGACGGGGGGATACAGGGGGGAAAAACTGTTTTTT; cdr3_aa: CASSYSTGGYRGEKLFF; clone_size: many; d_call: TRBD1; v_call: TRBV6-5; j_call: TRBJ1-4
cdr3_nt: TGTGCCAGCAGTCTGACGACCAGATTGGGGACCTACGAGCAGTACTTC; cdr3_aa: CASSLTTRLGTYEQYF; clone_size: many; d_call: NA; v_call: TRBV28; j_call: TRBJ2-7
cdr3_nt: TGTGCCACCAGCGCTCGATTTCCAGGGATTAATGAAAAACTGTTTTTT; cdr3_aa: CATSARFPGINEKLFF; clone_size: many; d_call: NA; v_call: TRBV15; j_call: TRBJ1-4
cdr3_nt: TGCAGTGCTAGACGGGACAGGGAAATCTCCTACAATGAGCAGTTCTTC; cdr3_aa: CSARRDREISYNEQFF; clone_size: NA; d_call: TRBD1; v_call: TRBV20-1; j_call: TRBJ2-1
cdr3_nt: TGTGCCAGCAGACAGGGATCTGGAGAGACCCAGTACTTC; cdr3_aa: CASRQGSGETQYF; clone_size: many; d_call: NA; v_call: TRBV7-2; j_call: TRBJ2-5
cdr3_nt: TGTGCCAGCAGCTTAGTGTGGGGTAGCGGGGGGCTACTTTCCTACAATGAGCAGTTCTTC; cdr3_aa: CASSLVWGSGGLLSYNEQFF; clone_size: few; d_call: TRBD2; v_call: TRBV11-2; j_call: TRBJ2-1
cdr3_nt: TGTGCCAGCAGCCTAGGGGGGGCAGGAGATACGCAGTATTTT; cdr3_aa: CASSLGGAGDTQYF; clone_size: few; d_call: NA; v_call: TRBV7-9; j_call: TRBJ2-3
cdr3_nt: TGTGCCAGCAGCTCTAGCGGGACGCAGTACTTC; cdr3_aa: CASSSSGTQYF; clone_size: NA; d_call: TRBD2; v_call: TRBV7-8; j_call: TRBJ2-4
cdr3_nt: TGTGCCAGCAGCCCCATCGTCACAGGGTACGAGACCCAGTACTTC; cdr3_aa: CASSPIVTGYETQYF; clone_size: few; d_call: NA; v_call: TRBV7-2; j_call: TRBJ2-5
cdr3_nt: TGTGCCAGCAGCCCGGCGGGGGGCGGTCAGCCCCAGCATTTT; cdr3_aa: CASSPAGGGQPQHF; clone_size: many; d_call: NA; v_call: TRBV12-3/TRBV12-4; j_call: TRBJ1-5
cdr3_nt: TGTGCCAGCGGAAGTAGGACAGGGGTCAATCAGCCCCAGCATTTT; cdr3_aa: CASGSRTGVNQPQHF; clone_size: many; d_call: TRBD1; v_call: TRBV5-5; j_call: TRBJ1-5
cdr3_nt: TGTGCCATCAGCCCGGGACAGGGGGCCTACCGCACTCAAGAGACCCAGTACTTC; cdr3_aa: CAISPGQGAYRTQETQYF; clone_size: NA; d_call: TRBD1; v_call: TRBV10-3; j_call: TRBJ2-5
cdr3_nt: TGTGCCAGCAGCGTAGTACTAGCGGGAGAGACCCAGTACTTC; cdr3_aa: CASSVVLAGETQYF; clone_size: many; d_call: TRBD2; v_call: TRBV9; j_call: TRBJ2-5
cdr3_nt: TGTGCCAGCAGCTTAGCGCCGGACTCCCGGACGCAGTACTTC; cdr3_aa: CASSLAPDSRTQYF; clone_size: NA; d_call: NA; v_call: TRBV11-1; j_call: TRBJ2-7
cdr3_nt: TGTGCCAGCAGCGCATTACGATCGGGCACAGATACGCAGTATTTT; cdr3_aa: CASSALRSGTDTQYF; clone_size: many; d_call: NA; v_call: TRBV9; j_call: TRBJ2-3
cdr3_nt: TGTGCCAGCCAGATGGGGTTCGGGGAGCTGTTTTTT; cdr3_aa: CASQMGFGELFF; clone_size: many; d_call: NA; v_call: TRBV6-2/TRBV6-3; j_call: TRBJ2-2
cdr3_nt: TGCAGTGCTAGAGCCTCTAGCGGGACAGGAGATACGCAGTATTTT; cdr3_aa: CSARASSGTGDTQYF; clone_size: many; d_call: NA; v_call: TRBV20-1; j_call: TRBJ2-3
cdr3_nt: TGCGCCAGCAGCATAATACAGGGCGCAGATACGCAGTATTTT; cdr3_aa: CASSIIQGADTQYF; clone_size: once; d_call: NA; v_call: TRBV5-1; j_call: TRBJ2-3
cdr3_nt: TGTGCCAGCAGCCCCCGTCGGGATATGAACACTGAAGCTTTCTTT; cdr3_aa: CASSPRRDMNTEAFF; clone_size: many; d_call: NA; v_call: TRBV7-2; j_call: TRBJ1-1
cdr3_nt: TGTGCCATCAGTGGCAACTATGGCTACACCTTC; cdr3_aa: CAISGNYGYTF; clone_size: many; d_call: NA; v_call: TRBV10-3; j_call: TRBJ1-2
cdr3_nt: TGTGCCAGCAGCCCCGGAGGGGCGATGGGCACTGAAGCTTTCTTT; cdr3_aa: CASSPGGAMGTEAFF; clone_size: many; d_call: NA; v_call: TRBV9; j_call: TRBJ1-1
cdr3_nt: TGTGCCAGCAGCCCGATCAACACAGATACGCAGTATTTT; cdr3_aa: CASSPINTDTQYF; clone_size: NA; d_call: NA; v_call: TRBV9; j_call: TRBJ2-3
cdr3_nt: TGTGCCAGCAGCCAAGACCCGGGAGGGGTTGAAGAGACCCAGTACTTC; cdr3_aa: CASSQDPGGVEETQYF; clone_size: NA; d_call: TRBD2; v_call: TRBV4-2; j_call: TRBJ2-5
cdr3_nt: TGCAGTGCTAGAGATAGGACAGGGGGCTGGGAGACCCAGTACTTC; cdr3_aa: CSARDRTGGWETQYF; clone_size: many; d_call: TRBD1; v_call: TRBV20-1; j_call: TRBJ2-5
cdr3_nt: TGCGCCAGCAGCTTGGGACTTTATGGCTACACCTTC; cdr3_aa: CASSLGLYGYTF; clone_size: many; d_call: NA; v_call: TRBV5-1; j_call: TRBJ1-2
cdr3_nt: TGTGCCAGCAGCCAGGTAGGCGAGCAGTACTTC; cdr3_aa: CASSQVGEQYF; clone_size: many; d_call: NA; v_call: TRBV6-2/TRBV6-3; j_call: TRBJ2-7
cdr3_nt: TGCAGCGTTGAGGACAGTTACTATGGCTACACCTTC; cdr3_aa: CSVEDSYYGYTF; clone_size: many; d_call: NA; v_call: TRBV29-1; j_call: TRBJ1-2
cdr3_nt: TGTGCCAGCAGTGAATATATCGATCAGCCCCAGCATTTT; cdr3_aa: CASSEYIDQPQHF; clone_size: many; d_call: NA; v_call: TRBV6-1; j_call: TRBJ1-5
cdr3_nt: TGCAGCGCTAATAGTTTGAGAAACTATGGCTACACCTTC; cdr3_aa: CSANSLRNYGYTF; clone_size: many; d_call: NA; v_call: TRBV29-1; j_call: TRBJ1-2
cdr3_nt: TGCAGTGTTCCCCGATGGGGGGGGAACACCGGGGAGCTGTTTTTT; cdr3_aa: CSVPRWGGNTGELFF; clone_size: many; d_call: TRBD2; v_call: TRBV20-1; j_call: TRBJ2-2
cdr3_nt: TGCGCCAGCAGCTTTCGGACAGGGGACTACGAGCAGTACTTC; cdr3_aa: CASSFRTGDYEQYF; clone_size: many; d_call: TRBD1; v_call: TRBV5-1; j_call: TRBJ2-7
cdr3_nt: TGTGCCAGCAGCCCCGGGGGGCTTGGCGGGGTGCTGCTTTTT; cdr3_aa: CASSPGGLGGVLLF; clone_size: NA; d_call: NA; v_call: TRBV5-4; j_call: TRBJ2-2